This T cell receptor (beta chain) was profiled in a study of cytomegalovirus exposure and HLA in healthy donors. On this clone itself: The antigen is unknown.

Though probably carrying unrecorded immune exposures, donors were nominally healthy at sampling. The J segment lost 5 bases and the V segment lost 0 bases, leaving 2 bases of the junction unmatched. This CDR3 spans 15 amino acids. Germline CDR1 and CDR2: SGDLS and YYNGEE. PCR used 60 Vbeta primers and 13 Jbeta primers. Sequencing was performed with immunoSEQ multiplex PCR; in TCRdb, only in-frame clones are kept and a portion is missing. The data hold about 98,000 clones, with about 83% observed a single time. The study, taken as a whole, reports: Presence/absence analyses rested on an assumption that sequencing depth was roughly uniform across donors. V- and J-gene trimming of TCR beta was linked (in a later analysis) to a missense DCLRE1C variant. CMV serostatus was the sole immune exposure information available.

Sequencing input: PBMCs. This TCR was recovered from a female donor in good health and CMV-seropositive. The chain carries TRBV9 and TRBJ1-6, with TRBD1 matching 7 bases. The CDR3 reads CASSVAGTDNSPLHF. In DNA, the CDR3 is TGTGCCAGCAGCGTAGCCGGGACAGATAATTCACCCCTCCACTTT. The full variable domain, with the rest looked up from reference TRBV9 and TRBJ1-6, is DSGVTQTPKHLITATGQRVTLRCSPRSGDLSVYWYQQSLDQGLQFLIQYYNGEERAKGNILERFSAQQFPDLHSELNLSSLELGDSALYFCASSVAGTDNSPLHFGNGTRLTVT.